The entry below gives a single T cell receptor beta chain sequence along with its context. What it binds is not known. The assay was immunoSEQ multiplex PCR, and TCRdb's table has in-frame clones only and misses some. The profile shows roughly 42,000 clones, 80% to 95% of them singletons. The data originate from a study of resident and recirculating memory T cells in vitiligo. Study in general: Whole samples, not sorted cells, were homogenized and used for genomic DNA extraction.

The V gene end was trimmed by 6 bases and the J gene end by 7 bases; junction bases not matched to a gene: 9. Germline CDR1 KGHSH, CDR2 LQKENI. CDR3 size: 15 residues. Patients had received no treatment within the previous three months. Regarding the study as a whole: TCR sequences were not conserved across biopsy sites or patients. Clonality differed among vitiligo lesions, with no unique dominant clone.

The chain carries TRBV18 and TRBJ1-4; 9 nucleotides match TRBD1. This TCR derives from a male donor with vitiligo. The sequencing input was blood. CDR3 in DNA: TGTGCCAGCTCGGCTCCGAGGACAGGGGTTGAAAAACTGTTTTTT. Its protein is CASSAPRTGVEKLFF.